One and the same sample provided the 28 T cell receptor beta chains below, sequenced in a study of cytomegalovirus exposure and HLA in healthy donors. The PCR employed 60 Vbeta primers together with 13 Jbeta primers. Measured with immunoSEQ multiplex PCR; TCRdb has only the in-frame clones, and not every one. In the table there are around 100,000 clones, approximately 65% of which are singletons. Sequencing input: PBMCs. These receptors came from a man under 40 in good health and CMV-seronegative.

This chain joins TRBV30 and TRBJ1-2; TRBD1 might be the D (6 bases). Trimming removed 0 bases from V and 7 bases from J, with 15 bases in between. The CDR3 length is 14 residues. Per the germline V gene, CDR1 is GTSNPN and CDR2 is SVGIG (reference sequence). CDR3 loop: CAWSVLTGQSGYTF. CDR3 sequence (DNA): TGTGCCTGGAGTGTACTGACAGGACAAAGTGGCTACACCTTC.

The chain is built from TRBV19 and TRBJ1-2; D uncertain. Germline V CDR1 and CDR2: LNHDA, SQIVND (reference sequence). V was cut by 3 bases and J by 4 bases, with 12 bases left in between. There are 14 residues in the CDR3. CDR3 DNA: TGTGCCAGTAGTATGTCCCCAGTCAGCTATGGCTACACCTTC. As protein: CASSMSPVSYGYTF.

V and J are TRBV5-1 and TRBJ1-2; 9 bases agree with TRBD1. V gave up 4 bases and J gave up 6 bases; unmatched junction bases: 10. This CDR3 is built from 15 residues. Germline CDR1 and CDR2: SGHRS and YFSETQ. CDR3: CASSVEPGQGNGYTF. DNA of the CDR3: TGCGCCAGCAGCGTAGAACCGGGACAGGGAAATGGCTACACCTTC.

The chain couples TRBV28 to TRBJ1-4; the D is unclear. The CDR3 covers 15 residues. The germline gives CDR1 MDHEN, CDR2 SYDVKM. The ends were cut back, 5 bases at V and 1 base at J, with 11 bases in the middle. Here the CDR3 reads CASSPSGITNEKLFF. CDR3 DNA: TGTGCCAGCAGTCCCTCAGGCATAACTAATGAAAAACTGTTTTTT.

V gene TRBV7-4 combines with J gene TRBJ2-7; 12 bases fit TRBD1. The V gene's germline CDR1 is SGHVT and CDR2 SQSDAQ. V trimming: 6 bases; J trimming: 3 bases; junction bases outside the gene matches: 12. CDR3 size: 17 residues. The CDR3 spells CASRPRDRGRLDYEQYF. The CDR3 region has the DNA TGTGCCAGCAGGCCCCGGGACAGGGGGCGTCTAGACTACGAGCAGTACTTC.

V and J are TRBV27 and TRBJ2-7; D perhaps matches TRBD1 (5 bases). V dropped 4 bases and J dropped 5 bases, with 12 bases sitting between them. Germline V gene lookup returns CDR1 MNHEY and CDR2 SMNVEV (reference sequence). The CDR3 consists of 13 residues. CDR3 in DNA: TGTGCCAGCAGTTATTATCAGGGTGACGAGCAGTACTTC. Residues: CASSYYQGDEQYF.

The chain recombines TRBV29-1 with TRBJ1-6, with 7 bases lining up with TRBD1. The CDR3 length is 13 residues. Trimming removed 6 bases from V and 8 bases from J; junction bases left unmatched: 7. From germline, CDR1 is SQVTM and CDR2 ANQGSEA. The CDR3 region is CSVQTGSDSPLHF. The CDR3 DNA sequence: TGCAGCGTCCAGACAGGGAGCGATTCACCCCTCCACTTT.

This chain links TRBV7-2 with TRBJ2-3, with 9 nucleotides matching TRBD2. V shed 5 bases and J 6 bases; nucleotides not matched to a gene: 9. Germline V lookup: CDR1 SGHTA, CDR2 FQGNSA. The CDR3 extends over 15 amino acids. CDR3 DNA: TGTGCCAGCAGCCCCGGGCGGGGGGGTCCGGATACGCAGTATTTT. Residues: CASSPGRGGPDTQYF.

The chain has TRBV7-2 and TRBJ1-1; 7 positions match TRBD1. This CDR3 comprises 14 residues. With V trimmed by 2 bases and J by 6 bases, 6 bases remained unmatched. Germline CDR1 is SGHTA and CDR2 is FQGNSA. CDR3 in DNA: TGTGCCAGCAGCTTATTGACAGGGAAACCTGAAGCTTTCTTT. This translates into CASSLLTGKPEAFF.

This clone was counted a few times. The chain recombines TRBV5-1 with TRBJ2-1; 11 positions match TRBD2. J lost 1 base, V lost 3 bases, and 3 bases had no gene match. CDR3 length equals 16 residues. Germline V gene sequence: CDR1 SGHRS, CDR2 YFSETQ. The CDR3 spells CASSSLAGGSYNEQFF. The CDR3 DNA sequence: TGCGCCAGCAGCTCCCTAGCGGGGGGATCCTACAATGAGCAGTTCTTC.

The chain recombines TRBV25-1 with TRBJ2-3; 8 positions match TRBD1. In germline, CDR1 is MGHDK, CDR2 SYGVNS. The J segment lost 3 bases and the V segment lost 7 bases, leaving 15 bases of the junction unmatched. This CDR3 comprises 17 residues. The CDR3 is CASTFQKGTGGTDTQYF. The CDR3 DNA sequence: TGTGCCAGCACCTTCCAAAAGGGGACAGGCGGAACAGATACGCAGTATTTT.

The rearrangement joins TRBV11-3 to TRBJ2-1; 7 bases align to TRBD1. Germline V gives CDR1 SGHNT, CDR2 YENEEA. Unmatched junction bases numbered 4, after V lost 5 bases and J lost 6 bases. This CDR3 has 13 amino acids. Here the CDR3 DNA reads TGTGCCAGCAGCCCTGACAGGGTCAATGAGCAGTTCTTC. Amino acid sequence: CASSPDRVNEQFF.

This chain connects TRBV7-8 to TRBJ1-4; 7 positions agree with TRBD1. This CDR3 has 16 amino acids. CDR1 is SGHVS, CDR2 FQNEAQ, per germline. The V gene end was trimmed by 5 bases and the J gene end by 5 bases; junction bases not matched to a gene: 11. The CDR3 protein is CASSPETKGANEKLFF. The DNA for the CDR3 is TGTGCCAGCAGCCCTGAAACTAAGGGGGCGAATGAAAAACTGTTTTTT.

The chain has TRBV13 and TRBJ2-5, with TRBD2 matching 13 bases. The CDR3 is made up of 16 amino acids. The V gene's germline CDR1 is PRHDT and CDR2 FYEKMQ (reference sequence). The trim removed 4 bases at V and 1 base at J, leaving 3 bases unmatched. CDR3 protein: CASSSTSGGFQETQYF. DNA for the CDR3: TGTGCCAGCAGCTCGACTAGCGGGGGGTTCCAAGAGACCCAGTACTTC.

The chain joins TRBV7-3 to TRBJ2-5, with D tentatively TRBD1 (6 bases). Trimming took 2 bases from V and 5 from J, leaving 9 bases between them. Per germline, CDR1 SGHTA and CDR2 FQGTGA. The CDR3 contains 13 residues. CDR3 loop: CASSLGQWETQYF. CDR3 sequence (DNA): TGTGCCAGCAGCTTAGGACAGTGGGAGACCCAGTACTTC.

This clone was picked up a small number of times. The chain employs TRBV5-1 and TRBJ2-2; TRBD2 agrees at 8 bases. This CDR3 is built from 16 residues. J gave up 4 bases and V 0 bases, and 5 bases lay outside the gene matches. Germline V gives CDR1 SGHRS, CDR2 YFSETQ. This CDR3 is CASSLGSGGSTGELFF. The CDR3 DNA follows: TGCGCCAGCAGCTTGGGGTCGGGGGGGAGCACCGGGGAGCTGTTTTTT. The full variable domain, with the rest looked up from reference TRBV5-1 and TRBJ2-2, is KAGVTQTPRYLIKTRGQQVTLSCSPISGHRSVSWYQQTPGQGLQFLFEYFSETQRNKGNFPGRFSGRQFSNSRSEMNVSTLELGDSALYLCASSLGSGGSTGELFFGEGSRLTVL.

This chain connects TRBV19 to TRBJ1-1; D possibly corresponds to TRBD1 (6 bases). CDR1 and CDR2 (germline): LNHDA, SQIVND (reference sequence). Trimming shortened V by 4 bases and J by 4 bases, and 10 bases separated the two germline ends. CDR3 length: 13 residues. As DNA, the CDR3 is TGTGCCAGTAGTAACTGGACAGCCACTGAAGCTTTCTTT. This translates into CASSNWTATEAFF.

The rearrangement uses TRBV5-1 and TRBJ2-7; D remains ambiguous. CDR3 size: 15 residues. Germline CDR1 and CDR2: SGHRS and YFSETQ. The ends were cut back, 4 bases at V and 2 bases at J, with 16 bases in the middle. The chain's CDR3 is CASSVDLKPTYEQYF. CDR3 nucleotides: TGCGCCAGCAGCGTTGACTTGAAACCTACCTACGAGCAGTACTTC.

The chain is built from TRBV18 and TRBJ1-4; D remains ambiguous. The CDR3 sequence is 16 residues long. Trimming removed 3 bases at V and 5 bases at J, with 16 bases between. Germline-derived CDR1 and CDR2 are KGHSH and LQKENI. The CDR3 nucleotides are TGTGCCAGCTCACCTGTACGAAAAGAAGAGAATGAAAAACTGTTTTTT. Translating it yields CASSPVRKEENEKLFF.

The chain links TRBV5-1 to TRBJ2-7; D uncertain. The CDR3 has 14 residues. V lost 4 bases and J 2 bases, leaving 13 bases between the germline ends. Per the germline V gene, CDR1 is SGHRS and CDR2 is YFSETQ. CDR3 bases: TGCGCCAGCAGCGCTAGTCCGAAACCCTACGAGCAGTACTTC. As protein: CASSASPKPYEQYF.

CDR3 residues: CASNGGTGGYGYTF. The CDR3 bases are TGTGCCAGTAACGGAGGGACAGGGGGGTATGGCTACACCTTC. The chain uses TRBV19 and TRBJ1-2, with TRBD1 matching 11 bases. Germline V gives CDR1 LNHDA, CDR2 SQIVND (reference sequence). Unmatched junction bases numbered 6, after V lost 7 bases and J lost 5 bases. The CDR3 spans 14 residues.

The chain couples TRBV2 to TRBJ1-1; 9 bases are a match to TRBD1. The length of the CDR3 is 13 residues. Per germline, CDR1 SNHLY and CDR2 FYNNEI. The V segment lost 6 bases and the J segment 5 bases; nucleotides outside the gene matches: 4. The DNA for the CDR3 is TGTGCCAGCAGACAGGGGGCGCGAACTGAAGCTTTCTTT. As protein: CASRQGARTEAFF.

The V call is TRBV7-3, the J call TRBJ1-1; TRBD1 matches at 10 bases. This CDR3 spans 16 amino acids. The germline V gene has CDR1 SGHTA and CDR2 FQGTGA. V lost 5 bases, J lost 4 bases, and 10 bases stayed unmatched. In DNA, the CDR3 is TGTGCCAGCAGCCGAGGACAGGGGGATACGGCCACTGAAGCTTTCTTT. It is translated as CASSRGQGDTATEAFF. Drawing the rest from reference TRBV7-3 and TRBJ1-1, the complete variable domain is GAGVSQTPSNKVTEKGKYVELRCDPISGHTALYWYRQSLGQGPEFLIYFQGTGAADDSGLPNDRFFAVRPEGSVSTLKIQRTERGDSAVYLCASSRGQGDTATEAFFGQGTRLTVV.

The genes are TRBV5-1 and TRBJ1-1, with a tentative D call TRBD1 (6 bases). Per the germline V gene, CDR1 is SGHRS and CDR2 is YFSETQ. The V end was cut by 5 bases, the J end by 0 bases, with 14 bases between. CDR3 length: 15 residues. The CDR3 DNA sequence: TGCGCCAGCAGAGTAGGGGGTGCATTGAACACTGAAGCTTTCTTT. The encoded protein is CASRVGGALNTEAFF.

This rearrangement joins TRBV4-1 to TRBJ1-1, with 10 nucleotides matching TRBD1. The CDR3 contains 16 residues. Per germline, CDR1 MGHRA and CDR2 YSYEKL. With V trimmed by 0 bases and J by 11 bases, 12 bases remained unmatched. Here the CDR3 DNA reads TGCGCCAGCAGCCAAGAAGGGGGACAGGGGAATAGTATGGCTTTCTTT. Residues: CASSQEGGQGNSMAFF.

In this sample, this clone turned up a few times. The rearrangement links TRBV29-1 to TRBJ1-2; perhaps TRBD1 as D (6 bases). The CDR3 length is 15 residues. The V and J ends lost 1 base and 5 bases respectively, with 17 bases between them. Germline CDR1 is SQVTM and CDR2 is ANQGSEA. CDR3 sequence: CSVEGGPGDKYGYTF. For the CDR3, the DNA is TGCAGCGTTGAAGGGGGGCCAGGGGATAAGTATGGCTACACCTTC.

This rearrangement joins TRBV7-9 to TRBJ1-4, with D hard to call. Trimming removed 4 bases at V and 7 bases at J, with 13 bases between. From germline, CDR1 is SEHNR and CDR2 FQNEAQ (reference sequence). The CDR3 extends over 14 amino acids. This CDR3 reads CASSSTRVGEKLFF. CDR3 nucleotides: TGTGCCAGCAGCTCCACTAGGGTTGGTGAAAAACTGTTTTTT. Drawing the rest from reference TRBV7-9 and TRBJ1-4, the complete variable domain is DTGVSQNPRHKITKRGQNVTFRCDPISEHNRLYWYRQTLGQGPEFLTYFQNEAQLEKSRLLSDRFSAERPKGSFSTLEIQRTEQGDSAMYLCASSSTRVGEKLFFGSGTQLSVL.

The chain recombines TRBV5-1 with TRBJ2-3, with a weak D call TRBD2 (6 bases). This CDR3 is built from 15 residues. Deletions cut 4 bases from V and 1 base from J, with 13 bases between. Germline CDR1 and CDR2: SGHRS and YFSETQ. The CDR3: CASSPGGVGTDTQYF. CDR3 nucleotides: TGCGCCAGCAGCCCGGGCGGGGTGGGCACAGATACGCAGTATTTT.